Shown below are 2 T cell receptor beta chains from a single sample sequenced in a study of graft-versus-host responses after intestinal transplantation. Method: immunoSEQ multiplex PCR; TCRdb's copy keeps in-frame clones and lacks some. The table lists about 89,000 clones, roughly 92% of them singletons, with about 0.28% in the top ten. These receptors have no known antigen. The material sequenced was unstimulated CD4+ T cells sorted from spleen or lymph node cells, taken before intestinal transplant. The receptor set was obtained from a human donor who received an intestinal transplant.

The chain recombines TRBV11-2 with TRBJ2-5; 10 nucleotides line up with TRBD1. Germline trimming cut 5 bases from V and 5 bases from J; bases unmatched to any gene: 5. The CDR3 is 14 amino acids. Looked up from germline, CDR1 is SGHAT and CDR2 is FQNNGV. The CDR3 reads CASSTGQGWETQYF. The CDR3, as DNA: TGTGCCAGCAGCACGGGACAGGGGTGGGAGACCCAGTACTTC.

The chain couples TRBV2 to TRBJ1-2; perhaps TRBD1 as D (5 bases). The germline V gene encodes CDR1 SNHLY and CDR2 FYNNEI. Trimming shortened V by 11 bases and J by 6 bases, and 19 bases separated the two germline ends. The CDR3 runs 13 residues. The CDR3 sequence is CASSGARINGYTF. As DNA, the CDR3 is TGTGCCTCCTCTGGGGCCAGGATAAATGGCTACACCTTC.